This record concerns one T cell receptor (beta chain) sequence. Its antigen is unidentified. The data originate from a study of T cell responses to AZD1222 COVID-19 vaccine. Study outcomes and limitations: A rise in Spike-specific TCR breadth and depth followed two AZD1222 doses.

The ends were cut back, 0 bases at V and 7 bases at J, with 10 bases in the middle. Germline lookup yields CDR1 MNHEY and CDR2 SVGAGI. The CDR3 extends over 14 amino acids. TCRdb's table, derived via immunoSEQ multiplex PCR, lists solely in-frame clones and lacks some. This sample has 110,000 to 150,000 clones, with about 89% found just once. The receptor comes from an adult in good health. Here the sequenced sample was peripheral blood, taken on day 0 of AZD1222 vaccination. V is TRBV6-5 and J is TRBJ2-1, with a weak D call TRBD2 (6 bases). CDR3 in DNA: TGTGCCAGCAGTTACTCTGGAGGGCGTAATGAGCAGTTCTTC. Protein product: CASSYSGGRNEQFF.